In its sample, the clone carrying this T cell receptor beta chain was seen once. Its antigen remains unidentified. The sample comes from a study of cytomegalovirus exposure and HLA in healthy donors. PCR primers comprised 60 Vbeta and 13 Jbeta primers. Using immunoSEQ multiplex PCR, the repertoire was profiled, and TCRdb retains in-frame clones only, with some absent. The table includes around 100,000 clones, about 74% detected once. The study's findings and limits: Later work found most CMV-associated TCR beta chains apparently HLA-restricted.

The origin of this receptor is a woman between 18 and 29 years old in good health and CMV-seropositive. Sequencing was performed on PBMCs.

The CDR3 nucleotides read TGTGCCACCAGCAGAGATAGTAACAGGTACCAAGAGACCCAGTACTTC. Protein product: CATSRDSNRYQETQYF. This chain connects TRBV15 to TRBJ2-5; the D gene is possibly TRBD1 (5 bases). Looked up from germline, CDR1 is LNHNV and CDR2 is YYDKDF (reference sequence). The CDR3 covers 16 residues. Trimming left V 0 bases short and J 0 bases short, with 11 bases between.